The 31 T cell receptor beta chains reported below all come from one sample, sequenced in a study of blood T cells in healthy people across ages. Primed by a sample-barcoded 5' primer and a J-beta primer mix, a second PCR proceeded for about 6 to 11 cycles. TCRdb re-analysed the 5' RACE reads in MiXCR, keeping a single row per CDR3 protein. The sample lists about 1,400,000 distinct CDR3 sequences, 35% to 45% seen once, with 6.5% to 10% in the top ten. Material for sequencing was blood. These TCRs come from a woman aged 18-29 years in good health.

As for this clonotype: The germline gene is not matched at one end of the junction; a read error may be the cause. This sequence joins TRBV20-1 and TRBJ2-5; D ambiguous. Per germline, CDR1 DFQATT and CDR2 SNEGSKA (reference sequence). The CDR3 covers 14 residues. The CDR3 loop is CGARGQAPEETQYF. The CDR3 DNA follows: TGCGGTGCTAGAGGCCAGGCGCCTGAAGAGACCCAGTACTTC.

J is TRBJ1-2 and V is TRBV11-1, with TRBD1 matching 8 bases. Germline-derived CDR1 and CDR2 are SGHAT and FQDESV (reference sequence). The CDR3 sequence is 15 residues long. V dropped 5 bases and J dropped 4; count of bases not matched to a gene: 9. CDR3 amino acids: CASSLRTGLGYGYTF. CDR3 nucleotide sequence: TGTGCCAGCAGCCTACGGACAGGGTTAGGCTATGGCTACACCTTC.

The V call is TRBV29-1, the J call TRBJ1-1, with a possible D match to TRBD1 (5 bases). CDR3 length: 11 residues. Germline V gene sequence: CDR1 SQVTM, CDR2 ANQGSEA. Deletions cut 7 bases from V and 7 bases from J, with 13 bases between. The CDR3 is CSAFDSSEAFF. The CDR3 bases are TGCAGCGCCTTTGACAGCAGTGAAGCTTTCTTT. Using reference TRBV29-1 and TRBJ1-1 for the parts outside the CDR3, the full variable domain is SAVISQKPSRDICQRGTSLTIQCQVDSQVTMMFWYRQQPGQSLTLIATANQGSEATYESGFVIDKFPISRPNLTFSTLTVSNMSPEDSSIYLCSAFDSSEAFFGQGTRLTVV.

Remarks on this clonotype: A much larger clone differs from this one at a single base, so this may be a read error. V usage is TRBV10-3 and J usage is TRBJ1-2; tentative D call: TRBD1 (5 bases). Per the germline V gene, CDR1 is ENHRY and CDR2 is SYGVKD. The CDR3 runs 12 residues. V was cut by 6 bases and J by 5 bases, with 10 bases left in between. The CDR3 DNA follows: TGTGCCATCAGGGAGGAGGGGTATGGCTACACCTTC. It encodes CAIREEGYGYTF.

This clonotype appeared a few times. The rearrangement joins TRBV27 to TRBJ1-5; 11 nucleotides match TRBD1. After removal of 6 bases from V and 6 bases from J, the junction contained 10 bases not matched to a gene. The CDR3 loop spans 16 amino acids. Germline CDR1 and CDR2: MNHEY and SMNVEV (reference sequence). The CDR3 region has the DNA TGTGCCAGCAGATTGAGGACAGGGGGCCTTTTTCAGCCCCAGCATTTT. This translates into CASRLRTGGLFQPQHF.

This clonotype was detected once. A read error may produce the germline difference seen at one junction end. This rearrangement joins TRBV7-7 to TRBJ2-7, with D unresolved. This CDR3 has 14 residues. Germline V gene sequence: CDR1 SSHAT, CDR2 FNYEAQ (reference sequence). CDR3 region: CASSLERVDNEQYF. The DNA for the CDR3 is TGTGCTAGCAGCTTAGAGCGAGTCGACAATGAGCAGTACTTC.

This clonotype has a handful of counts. As DNA, the CDR3 is TGTGCCAGCAGTTACTCACCGGGACTCACCCCGGGTACGCAGTATTTT. Protein: CASSYSPGLTPGTQYF. This chain connects TRBV6-6 to TRBJ2-3, with a possible D match to TRBD2 (6 bases). This CDR3 region has 16 residues. V lost 0 bases to trimming and J lost 8 bases, with 18 bases between them. Germline CDR1 MNHNY, CDR2 SVGAGI (reference sequence).

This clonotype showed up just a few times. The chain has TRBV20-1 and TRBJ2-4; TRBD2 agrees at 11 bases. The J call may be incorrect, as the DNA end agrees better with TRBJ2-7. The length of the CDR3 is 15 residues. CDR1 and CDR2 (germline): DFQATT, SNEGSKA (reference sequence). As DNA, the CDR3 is TGCAGTGCTATTTCTATACTAGCGGGGGATTACGAGCAGTACTTC. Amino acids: CSAISILAGDYEQYF.

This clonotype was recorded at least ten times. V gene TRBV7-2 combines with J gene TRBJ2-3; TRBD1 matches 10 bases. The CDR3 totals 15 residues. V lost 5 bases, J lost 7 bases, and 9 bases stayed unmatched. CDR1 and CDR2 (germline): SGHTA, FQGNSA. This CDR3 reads CASSPSGTGVNTQYF. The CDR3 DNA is TGTGCCAGCAGCCCCTCCGGGACAGGGGTAAATACGCAGTATTTT. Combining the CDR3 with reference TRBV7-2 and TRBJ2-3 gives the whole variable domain GAGVSQSPSNKVTEKGKDVELRCDPISGHTALYWYRQSLGQGLEFLIYFQGNSAPDKSGLPSDRFSAERTGGSVSTLTIQRTQQEDSAVYLCASSPSGTGVNTQYFGPGTRLTVL.

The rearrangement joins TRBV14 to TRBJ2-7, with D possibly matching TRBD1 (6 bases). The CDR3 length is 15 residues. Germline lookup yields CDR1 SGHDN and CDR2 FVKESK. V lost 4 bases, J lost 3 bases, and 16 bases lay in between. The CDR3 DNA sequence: TGTGCCAGCAGCCTCCAGGGGTTCTCCCGCTACGAGCAGTACTTC. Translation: CASSLQGFSRYEQYF.

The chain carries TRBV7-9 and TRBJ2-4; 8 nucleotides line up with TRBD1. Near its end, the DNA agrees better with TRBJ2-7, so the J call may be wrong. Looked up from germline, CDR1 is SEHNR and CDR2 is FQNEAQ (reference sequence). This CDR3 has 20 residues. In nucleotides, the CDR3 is TGTGCCAGCAGCTCAACTAGGCCAGGGGGCGTTTCTTGGCAGATTTACGAGCAGTACTTC. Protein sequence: CASSSTRPGGVSWQIYEQYF.

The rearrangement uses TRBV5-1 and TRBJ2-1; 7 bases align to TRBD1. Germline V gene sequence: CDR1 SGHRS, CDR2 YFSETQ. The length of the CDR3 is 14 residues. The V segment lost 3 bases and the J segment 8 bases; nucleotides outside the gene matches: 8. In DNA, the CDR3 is TGCGCCAGCAGCTATGACAGGGCTCTTGATGAGCAGTTCTTC. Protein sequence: CASSYDRALDEQFF.

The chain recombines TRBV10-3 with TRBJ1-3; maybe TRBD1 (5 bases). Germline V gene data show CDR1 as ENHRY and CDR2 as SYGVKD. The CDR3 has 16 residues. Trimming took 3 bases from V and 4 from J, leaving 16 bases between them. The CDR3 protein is CAISESGPLLGNTIYF. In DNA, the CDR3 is TGTGCCATCAGTGAATCGGGACCCCTCCTCGGAAACACCATATATTTT.

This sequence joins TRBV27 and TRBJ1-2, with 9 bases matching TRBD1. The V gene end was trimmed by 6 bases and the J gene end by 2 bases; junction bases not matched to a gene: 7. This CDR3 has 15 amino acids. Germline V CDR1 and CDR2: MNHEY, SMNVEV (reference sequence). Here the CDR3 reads CASSRAGTGNYGYTF. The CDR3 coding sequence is TGTGCCAGCAGCCGGGCCGGGACAGGGAACTATGGCTACACCTTC.

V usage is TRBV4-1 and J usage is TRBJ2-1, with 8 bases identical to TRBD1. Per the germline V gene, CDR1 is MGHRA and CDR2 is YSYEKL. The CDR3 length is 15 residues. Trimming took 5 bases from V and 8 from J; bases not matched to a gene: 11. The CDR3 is CASSAGTGDLDEQFF. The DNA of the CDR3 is TGCGCCAGCAGCGCCGGGACAGGTGATTTAGATGAGCAGTTCTTC.

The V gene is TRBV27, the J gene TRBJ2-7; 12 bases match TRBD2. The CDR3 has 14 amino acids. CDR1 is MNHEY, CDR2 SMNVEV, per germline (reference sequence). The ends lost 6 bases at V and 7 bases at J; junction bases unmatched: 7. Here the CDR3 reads CASSETSGRREQYF. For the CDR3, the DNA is TGTGCCAGCAGCGAGACTAGCGGGAGAAGGGAGCAGTACTTC.

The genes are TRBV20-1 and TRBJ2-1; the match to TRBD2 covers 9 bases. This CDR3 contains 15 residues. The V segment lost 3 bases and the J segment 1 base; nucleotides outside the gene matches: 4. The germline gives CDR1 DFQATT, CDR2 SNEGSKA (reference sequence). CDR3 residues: CSARGRGGSYNEQFF. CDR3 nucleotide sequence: TGCAGTGCTAGGGGGCGGGGGGGTTCCTACAATGAGCAGTTCTTC.

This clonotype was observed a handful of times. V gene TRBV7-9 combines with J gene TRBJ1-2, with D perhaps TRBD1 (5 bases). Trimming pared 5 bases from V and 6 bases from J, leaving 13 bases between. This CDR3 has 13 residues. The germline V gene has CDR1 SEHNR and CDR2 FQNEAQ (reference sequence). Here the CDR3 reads CASSLGDRDGYTF. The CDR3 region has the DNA TGTGCCAGCAGCCTAGGGGATCGTGATGGCTACACCTTC.

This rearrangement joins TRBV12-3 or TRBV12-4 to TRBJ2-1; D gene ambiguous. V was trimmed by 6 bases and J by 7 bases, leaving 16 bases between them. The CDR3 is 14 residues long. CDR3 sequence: CASSKDVFLNEQFF. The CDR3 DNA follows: TGTGCCAGCAGCAAGGACGTATTCTTGAATGAGCAGTTCTTC.

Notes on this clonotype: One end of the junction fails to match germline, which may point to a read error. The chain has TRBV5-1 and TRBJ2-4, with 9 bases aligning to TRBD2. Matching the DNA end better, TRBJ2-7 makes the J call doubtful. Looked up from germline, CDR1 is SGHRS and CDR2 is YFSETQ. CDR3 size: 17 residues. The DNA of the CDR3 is TGCACCAGCAGCTTGGACCCGACCGGGACTAGCACCTACGAGCAGTACTTC. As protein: CTSSLDPTGTSTYEQYF.

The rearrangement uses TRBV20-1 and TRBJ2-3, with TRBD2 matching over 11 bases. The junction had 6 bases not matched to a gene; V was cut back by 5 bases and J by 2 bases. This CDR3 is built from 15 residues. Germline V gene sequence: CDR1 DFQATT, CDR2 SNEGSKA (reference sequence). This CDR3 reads CSAGHSGRDTDTQYF. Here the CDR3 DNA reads TGCAGTGCTGGTCATAGCGGGAGGGACACAGATACGCAGTATTTT.

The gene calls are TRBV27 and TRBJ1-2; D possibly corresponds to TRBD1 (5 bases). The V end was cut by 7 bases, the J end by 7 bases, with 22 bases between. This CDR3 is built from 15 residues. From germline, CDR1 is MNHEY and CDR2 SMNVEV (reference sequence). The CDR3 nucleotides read TGTGCCAGCACCCCCTACGTCAGGGCACAAGGTGGCTACACCTTC. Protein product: CASTPYVRAQGGYTF.

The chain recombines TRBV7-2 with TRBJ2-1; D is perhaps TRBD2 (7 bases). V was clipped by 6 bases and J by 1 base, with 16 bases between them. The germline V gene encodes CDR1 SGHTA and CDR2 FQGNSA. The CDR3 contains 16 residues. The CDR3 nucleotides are TGTGCCAGCAGGAAGTATGGGGGGGCTTCCTACAATGAGCAGTTCTTC. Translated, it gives CASRKYGGASYNEQFF.

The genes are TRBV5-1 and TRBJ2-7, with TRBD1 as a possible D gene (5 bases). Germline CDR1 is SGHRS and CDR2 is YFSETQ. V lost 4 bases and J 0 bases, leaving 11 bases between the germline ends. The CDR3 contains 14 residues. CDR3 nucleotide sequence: TGCGCCAGCAGCAGAGCCGACAGCTCCTACGAGCAGTACTTC. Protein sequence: CASSRADSSYEQYF.

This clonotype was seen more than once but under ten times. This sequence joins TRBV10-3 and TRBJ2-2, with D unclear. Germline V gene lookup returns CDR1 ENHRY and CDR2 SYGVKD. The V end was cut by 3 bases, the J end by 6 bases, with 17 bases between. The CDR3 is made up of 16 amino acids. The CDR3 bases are TGTGCCATCAGTGACTCCTCCGACCAACTCCCCGGGGAGCTGTTTTTT. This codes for CAISDSSDQLPGELFF.

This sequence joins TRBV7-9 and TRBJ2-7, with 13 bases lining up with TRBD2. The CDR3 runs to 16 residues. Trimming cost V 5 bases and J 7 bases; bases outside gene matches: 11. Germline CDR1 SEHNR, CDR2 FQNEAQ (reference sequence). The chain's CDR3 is CASSQQRTSGSDEQYF. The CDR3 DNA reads TGTGCCAGCAGCCAACAGAGGACTAGCGGGAGCGATGAGCAGTACTTC.

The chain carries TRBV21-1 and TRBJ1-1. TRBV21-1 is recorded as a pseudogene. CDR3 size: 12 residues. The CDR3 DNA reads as TGTGCCAGCAGCAAAGTTCAAGGAGAAGCTTTCTTT. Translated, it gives CASSKVQGEAFF.

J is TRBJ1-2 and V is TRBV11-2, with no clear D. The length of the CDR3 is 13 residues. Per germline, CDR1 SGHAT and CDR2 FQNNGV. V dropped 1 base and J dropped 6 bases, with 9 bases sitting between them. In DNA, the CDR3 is TGTGCCAGCAGCTTAGGAACGAGGAATGGCTACACCTTC. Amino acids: CASSLGTRNGYTF. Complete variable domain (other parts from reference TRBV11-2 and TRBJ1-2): EAGVAQSPRYKIIEKRQSVAFWCNPISGHATLYWYQQILGQGPKLLIQFQNNGVVDDSQLPKDRFSAERLKGVDSTLKIQPAKLEDSAVYLCASSLGTRNGYTFGSGTRLTVV.

The CDR3 sequence: CASSFSGSEETQYF. DNA of the CDR3: TGTGCCAGCAGCTTCTCAGGGAGTGAAGAGACCCAGTACTTC. The chain combines TRBV7-8 with TRBJ2-7; either TRBD1 or TRBD2 may supply D (5 bases each). The end of the DNA is better explained by TRBJ2-5, so the J call may be wrong. Germline CDR1 is SGHVS and CDR2 is FQNEAQ. The CDR3 sequence is 14 residues long.

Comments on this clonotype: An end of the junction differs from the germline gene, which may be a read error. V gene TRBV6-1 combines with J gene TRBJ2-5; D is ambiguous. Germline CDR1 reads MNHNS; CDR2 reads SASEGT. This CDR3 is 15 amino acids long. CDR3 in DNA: TGTACCAGCATTGAAGGCGGCCCTTACTACAATGAGCAGTACTTC. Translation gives CTSIEGGPYYNEQYF.

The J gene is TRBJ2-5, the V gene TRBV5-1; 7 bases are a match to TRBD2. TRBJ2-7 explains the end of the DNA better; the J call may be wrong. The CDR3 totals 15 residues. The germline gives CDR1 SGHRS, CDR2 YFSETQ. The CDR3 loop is CASSTGLGSFYEQYF. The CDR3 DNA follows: TGCGCCAGCAGTACCGGACTAGGCAGTTTCTACGAGCAGTACTTC.